The next 3 T cell receptor beta chains were all read from a single sample in a study of a mutant IDH1 vaccine in newly diagnosed glioma. Only in-frame clones appear in the TCRdb table, and some are missing; sequencing was by immunoSEQ multiplex PCR. The repertoire includes tens of thousands of clones, 60% to 85% of them detected once, and 1.5% to 2% sits in the top ten. The sample's time point: baseline, week 1 (first vaccination visit). Treatment indicated: pre-vaccination baseline after standard-of-care therapy. This sample comprised PBMCs, obtained from a glioma patient treated with radiotherapy, temozolomide or both. The origin of the receptors is a woman between 40 and 55 years old with glioma.

The chain has TRBV6-1 and TRBJ2-7; D is possibly TRBD2 (6 bases). This CDR3 contains 13 residues. The V gene lost 3 bases and the J gene lost 4 bases, with 10 bases spanning the gap. The germline V gene encodes CDR1 MNHNS and CDR2 SASEGT. The CDR3 here is CASSDRGRYEQYF. The CDR3 nucleotides read TGTGCCAGCAGTGATCGAGGGAGGTACGAGCAGTACTTC.

This clone came up once. This rearrangement joins TRBV7-8 to TRBJ2-7; D is tentatively TRBD1 or TRBD2 (5 bases each). V gave up 5 bases and J gave up 7 bases, with 18 bases separating them. Germline CDR1 SGHVS, CDR2 FQNEAQ. The CDR3 runs 14 residues. CDR3 DNA sequence: TGTGCCAGCAGCACCGGACGGGGCGGCAGGGAGCAGTACTTC. Protein sequence: CASSTGRGGREQYF.

The chain links TRBV7-9 to TRBJ1-6; 8 bases fit TRBD1. The CDR3 is made up of 17 amino acids. V dropped 1 base and J dropped 5; count of bases not matched to a gene: 7. The germline V gene has CDR1 SEHNR and CDR2 FQNEAQ (reference sequence). The CDR3 region is CASSLGTGRPNNSPLHF. DNA of the CDR3: TGTGCCAGCAGCTTAGGGACAGGGAGGCCAAATAATTCACCCCTCCACTTT.